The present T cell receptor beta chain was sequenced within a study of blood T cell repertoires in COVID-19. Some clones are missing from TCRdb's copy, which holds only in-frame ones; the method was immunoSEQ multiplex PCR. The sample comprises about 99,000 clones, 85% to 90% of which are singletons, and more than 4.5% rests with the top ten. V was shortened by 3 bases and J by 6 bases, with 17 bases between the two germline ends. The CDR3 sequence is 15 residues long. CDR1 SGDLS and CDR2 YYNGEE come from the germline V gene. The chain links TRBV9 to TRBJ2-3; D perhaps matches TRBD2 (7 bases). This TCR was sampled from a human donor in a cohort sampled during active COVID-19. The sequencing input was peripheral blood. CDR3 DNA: TGTGCCAGCAGCGAAGGGGGGAGGGCACATGATACGCAGTATTTT. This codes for CASSEGGRAHDTQYF.